A selection of T cell receptor beta chains follows, all from one sample in a study of T cell responses to AZD1222 COVID-19 vaccine. Measured with immunoSEQ multiplex PCR; TCRdb has only the in-frame clones, and not every one. The table records about 94,000 clones, 88% of them present only once. The sequences come from peripheral blood, collected 28 days after the second AZD1222 dose. Receptors originate from an adult who received the AZD1222 COVID-19 vaccine. The CDR3 runs from the conserved cysteine through the conserved F or W. D genes are given only for firm matches. Clone size appears in some rows only: once, few, many, or a class for an expanded clone.

size: .; D: .; V: TRBV3-1/TRBV3-2; J: TRBJ1-2; DNA: TGTGCCAGCAGCCAAGTAGACAGTCACTATGGCTACACCTTC; CDR3: CASSQVDSHYGYTF
size: .; D: .; V: TRBV10-3; J: TRBJ1-3; DNA: TGTGCCATCTGGTTGGACGGGCTCGGATTTTATTTT; CDR3: CAIWLDGLGFYF
size: .; D: .; V: TRBV6-6; J: TRBJ2-5; DNA: TGTGCCAGCAGCCCCGACGTCGGAGCAGAGACCCAGTACTTC; CDR3: CASSPDVGAETQYF
size: .; D: TRBD2; V: TRBV18; J: TRBJ2-5; DNA: TGTGCCAGCTCGGGACTAGCGGGAGAAGAGACCCAGTACTTC; CDR3: CASSGLAGEETQYF
size: .; D: .; V: TRBV9; J: TRBJ2-1; DNA: TGTGCCAGCAGCGTAGGGGAGAACTACAATGAGCAGTTCTTC; CDR3: CASSVGENYNEQFF
size: .; D: .; V: TRBV9; J: TRBJ2-2; DNA: TGTGCCAGCAGCGTCAGACCCGGGACTCCAATTCATAACACCGGGGAGCTGTTTTTT; CDR3: CASSVRPGTPIHNTGELFF
size: .; D: .; V: TRBV2; J: TRBJ1-2; DNA: TGTGCCAGCAGGGCAGGGGAAAACTATGGCTACACCTTC; CDR3: CASRAGENYGYTF
size: .; D: .; V: TRBV29-1; J: TRBJ2-7; DNA: TGCAGCGTTGAAGCGCAGTCCAACTACGAGCAGTACTTC; CDR3: CSVEAQSNYEQYF
size: .; D: .; V: TRBV18; J: TRBJ1-3; DNA: TGTGCCAGCTCACCCGAGTTTCGGGGGAACACCATATATTTT; CDR3: CASSPEFRGNTIYF
size: once; D: TRBD1; V: TRBV2; J: TRBJ2-3; DNA: TGTGCCAGCAGTGAAATGGGACAGGGGAACACAGATACGCAGTATTTT; CDR3: CASSEMGQGNTDTQYF
size: .; D: TRBD2; V: TRBV2; J: TRBJ2-1; DNA: TGTGCCAGCAGGAGGGGGAGGGGACTAGCGGGGGCCGGCTCCTACAATGAGCAGTTCTTC; CDR3: CASRRGRGLAGAGSYNEQFF
size: .; D: .; V: TRBV19; J: TRBJ2-2; DNA: TGTGCCAGTTGCAAAGCTTCGAACACCGGGGAGCTGTTTTTT; CDR3: CASCKASNTGELFF
size: .; D: .; V: TRBV5-4; J: TRBJ1-5; DNA: TGTGCCAGCAGCTTGGATAGCAATCAGCCCCAGCATTTT; CDR3: CASSLDSNQPQHF
size: .; D: TRBD2; V: TRBV9; J: TRBJ2-3; DNA: TGTGCCAGCAGCCCACGACTAGCGGCTAGCACAGATACGCAGTATTTT; CDR3: CASSPRLAASTDTQYF
size: .; D: .; V: TRBV6-5; J: TRBJ2-2; DNA: TGTGCCAGCAGTTACTCGGGACACTCGAACACCGGGGAGCTGTTTTTT; CDR3: CASSYSGHSNTGELFF
size: .; D: .; V: TRBV19; J: TRBJ1-2; DNA: TGTGCCAGTACCCTCTCGGGGAACTATGGCTACACCTTC; CDR3: CASTLSGNYGYTF
size: .; D: .; V: TRBV6-6; J: TRBJ1-1; DNA: TGTGCCAGCAGTTACTCACGGGTCACTGAAGCTTTCTTT; CDR3: CASSYSRVTEAFF
size: .; D: TRBD2; V: TRBV7-2; J: TRBJ2-5; DNA: TGTGCCAGCAGCCTCGGACTAGCGGGAGTGTCGGGGGAGACCCAGTACTTC; CDR3: CASSLGLAGVSGETQYF
size: .; D: .; V: TRBV30; J: TRBJ1-2; DNA: TGTGCCTGGAGCCTGGGCTATGGCTACACCTTC; CDR3: CAWSLGYGYTF
size: .; D: .; V: TRBV2; J: TRBJ2-3; DNA: TGTGCCAGCGGGGAACGCCAGGGGTATGGTAGCACAGATACGCAGTATTTT; CDR3: CASGERQGYGSTDTQYF
size: few; D: .; V: TRBV6-5; J: TRBJ2-7; DNA: TGTGCCAGCAGTTACGAACAGAAGGACGAGCAGTACTTC; CDR3: CASSYEQKDEQYF
size: .; D: TRBD1; V: TRBV7-2; J: TRBJ2-7; DNA: TGTGCCAGCAGCTCCGGGACAGAAACCTACGAGCAGTACTTC; CDR3: CASSSGTETYEQYF